The next 18 T cell receptor beta chains were all read from a single sample in a study of T-cell memory formation after mild COVID-19. MiXCR, run by TCRdb on the 5' RACE reads, gives a single entry per CDR3 protein. The table shows approximately 450,000 distinct CDR3 sequences, with around a sixth occurring only once. The material sequenced was PBMCs or a T cell subset sorted from them (not recorded which). The source of these receptors is an adult woman who had mild COVID-19 (a few samples of this study predate the infection). Cell type and time point are not known.

This clonotype was seen at least ten times. This chain uses TRBV2 with TRBJ2-6; 8 nucleotides line up with TRBD1. V gave up 4 bases and J gave up 0 bases; unmatched junction bases: 5. The CDR3 covers 17 residues. Germline V gene data show CDR1 as SNHLY and CDR2 as FYNNEI. The CDR3 is CASSGGTGISGANVLTF. The CDR3 DNA reads as TGTGCCAGCAGTGGAGGGACAGGCATCTCTGGGGCCAACGTCCTGACTTTC. Complete variable domain (other parts from reference TRBV2 and TRBJ2-6): EPEVTQTPSHQVTQMGQEVILRCVPISNHLYFYWYRQILGQKVEFLVSFYNNEISEKSEIFDDQFSVERPDGSNFTLKIRSTKLEDSAMYFCASSGGTGISGANVLTFGAGSRLTVL.

This chain connects TRBV30 to TRBJ2-7; D remains ambiguous. The CDR3 is made up of 11 amino acids. V was trimmed by 2 bases and J by 5 bases, leaving 7 bases between them. CDR1 and CDR2 (germline): GTSNPN, SVGIG (reference sequence). The CDR3: CAWSSGDEQYF. For the CDR3, the DNA is TGTGCCTGGAGTTCAGGCGACGAGCAGTACTTC.

The V gene is TRBV4-1, the J gene TRBJ2-1; TRBD1 or TRBD2 may be the D gene (6 bases each). CDR3 size: 16 residues. Trimming removed 2 bases at V and 11 bases at J, with 22 bases between. Germline V gene lookup returns CDR1 MGHRA and CDR2 YSYEKL. DNA for the CDR3: TGCGCCAGCAGCCAAACCCCTGGGGGGACAAGTCTACAGCAGTTCTTC. Protein sequence: CASSQTPGGTSLQQFF.

The V call is TRBV25-1, the J call TRBJ2-7, with D perhaps TRBD1 (5 bases). Germline values: CDR1 MGHDK, CDR2 SYGVNS. CDR3 length equals 14 residues. Trimming cost V 1 base and J 2 bases, with 9 bases left between them. The CDR3 is CASSEFRGAYEQYF. The CDR3 region has the DNA TGTGCCAGCAGTGAATTTAGGGGCGCCTACGAGCAGTACTTC.

The CDR3, as DNA: TGTGCCACCAGCAGCAAGACAGGTATTGGTTCACCCCTCCACTTT. It translates to CATSSKTGIGSPLHF. The chain combines TRBV15 with TRBJ1-6, with D possibly being TRBD1 (6 bases). The V gene lost 3 bases and the J gene lost 9 bases, with 15 bases spanning the gap. There are 15 residues in the CDR3. In germline, CDR1 is LNHNV, CDR2 YYDKDF (reference sequence).

The table lists this clonotype with a few counts. The rearrangement joins TRBV5-6 to TRBJ2-1; no firm D call. This CDR3 is 14 amino acids long. Germline V gene lookup returns CDR1 SGHDT and CDR2 YYEEEE. V lost 1 base to trimming and J lost 7 bases, with 12 bases between them. As DNA, the CDR3 is TGTGCCAGCAGCTTGATACCAGGTGATAATGAGCAGTTCTTC. Its protein is CASSLIPGDNEQFF.

Only a few counts were recorded for this clonotype. The chain is built from TRBV3-1 and TRBJ1-4; D is uncertain. V was cut by 6 bases and J by 8 bases, with 13 bases left in between. This CDR3 is 13 amino acids long. Germline CDR1 LGHDT, CDR2 YNNKEL (reference sequence). This chain's CDR3 is CASRPASGEKLFF. CDR3 sequence (DNA): TGTGCCAGCAGACCCGCATCTGGGGAAAAACTGTTTTTT. The complete variable domain, with remaining parts taken from reference TRBV3-1 and TRBJ1-4, reads DTAVSQTPKYLVTQMGNDKSIKCEQNLGHDTMYWYKQDSKKFLKIMFSYNNKELIINETVPNRFSPKSPDKAHLNLHINSLELGDSAVYFCASRPASGEKLFFGSGTQLSVL.

The V gene is TRBV4-1, the J gene TRBJ2-1; 10 positions agree with TRBD2. This CDR3 has 16 residues. Germline V gene lookup returns CDR1 MGHRA and CDR2 YSYEKL. With V trimmed by 6 bases and J by 5 bases, 10 bases remained unmatched. Here the CDR3 reads CASSLIPSGGDNEQFF. The CDR3 DNA reads TGCGCCAGCAGTCTCATCCCCAGCGGGGGGGACAATGAGCAGTTCTTC.

This clonotype has ten or more counts. The rearrangement joins TRBV7-2 to TRBJ2-7; 7 bases line up with TRBD2. J lost 3 bases, V lost 1 base, and 6 bases had no gene match. The CDR3 runs to 15 residues. Per germline, CDR1 SGHTA and CDR2 FQGNSA. The CDR3 here is CASSLGLGGSYEQYF. CDR3 coding DNA: TGTGCCAGCAGCTTAGGATTGGGCGGGAGCTACGAGCAGTACTTC.

This clonotype was detected only a few times. The rearrangement uses TRBV12-3 or TRBV12-4 and TRBJ1-2; D is uncertain. There are 12 residues in the CDR3. Trimming took 4 bases from V and 4 from J, leaving 7 bases between them. CDR3 sequence reads: CASSSTPYGYTF. CDR3 sequence (DNA): TGTGCCAGCAGTTCGACACCCTATGGCTACACCTTC.

This clonotype was counted only a few times. The genes are TRBV5-1 and TRBJ2-1; D tentatively reads TRBD1 or TRBD2 (7 bases each). This CDR3 region has 15 residues. Looked up from germline, CDR1 is SGHRS and CDR2 is YFSETQ. V dropped 0 bases and J dropped 7 bases, with 14 bases sitting between them. In DNA, the CDR3 is TGCGCCAGCAGCTTGGTTCAGGGGGAGGGGAATGAGCAGTTCTTC. It specifies CASSLVQGEGNEQFF.

The chain couples TRBV5-1 to TRBJ2-3; the D gene is possibly TRBD1 (7 bases). The CDR3 sequence is 16 residues long. The ends were cut back, 1 base at V and 1 base at J, with 13 bases in the middle. Germline values: CDR1 SGHRS, CDR2 YFSETQ. DNA of the CDR3: TGCGCCAGCAGCTTGTCCTGGAGGGGGCGCACAGATACGCAGTATTTT. This translates into CASSLSWRGRTDTQYF.

This clonotype occurred a few times. V and J are TRBV20-1 and TRBJ2-3; D is possibly TRBD2 (6 bases). The V gene's germline CDR1 is DFQATT and CDR2 SNEGSKA (reference sequence). This CDR3 is 14 amino acids long. Trimming removed 2 bases at V and 3 bases at J, with 12 bases between. CDR3: CSARHSRGTDTQYF. As DNA, the CDR3 is TGCAGTGCTAGACATTCCCGGGGGACAGATACGCAGTATTTT.

This chain joins TRBV20-1 and TRBJ1-2, with D maybe TRBD1 (5 bases). The CDR3 sequence is 12 residues long. From germline, CDR1 is DFQATT and CDR2 SNEGSKA (reference sequence). V lost 3 bases and J 6 bases, leaving 11 bases between the germline ends. The CDR3, as DNA: TGCAGTGCTAGTGTCGGGGCTGATGGCTACACCTTC. This codes for CSASVGADGYTF.

This clonotype has ten or more counts. The chain carries TRBV6-5 and TRBJ1-1, with D hard to call. The CDR3 has 13 amino acids. The germline V gene has CDR1 MNHEY and CDR2 SVGAGI. Trimming stripped 4 bases from V and 1 base from J, with 7 bases between. CDR3 region: CASSSLGNTEAFF. In DNA, the CDR3 is TGTGCCAGCAGTTCCCTAGGGAACACTGAAGCTTTCTTT.

In this sample, this clonotype turned up many times. The chain has TRBV6-2 or TRBV6-3 and TRBJ2-1; 12 bases map to TRBD2. CDR1 is MNHEY, CDR2 SVGEGT, per germline. This CDR3 has 18 amino acids. After removal of 2 bases from V and 6 bases from J, the junction contained 11 bases not matched to a gene. CDR3 in amino acids: CASSYAWVTSGRPNEQFF. The CDR3 nucleotides read TGTGCCAGCAGTTACGCTTGGGTGACTAGCGGGAGACCCAATGAGCAGTTCTTC.

This clonotype has just one count. The V call is TRBV27, the J call TRBJ1-1; 7 nucleotides agree with TRBD1. Germline V lookup: CDR1 MNHEY, CDR2 SMNVEV (reference sequence). V shed 5 bases, J shed 5 bases, and the junction held 14 bases outside the gene matches. The CDR3 consists of 16 residues. CDR3 nucleotides: TGTGCCAGCAGTCCCCGGACAGGAACTCAGAGGACTGAAGCTTTCTTT. Protein sequence: CASSPRTGTQRTEAFF.

The chain employs TRBV20-1 and TRBJ2-3, with 7 bases lining up with TRBD2. Germline lookup yields CDR1 DFQATT and CDR2 SNEGSKA (reference sequence). V shed 4 bases and J 2 bases; nucleotides not matched to a gene: 9. The length of the CDR3 is 15 residues. The CDR3: CSAMYGLVFTDTQYF. The DNA of the CDR3 is TGCAGTGCTATGTACGGACTAGTTTTCACAGATACGCAGTATTTT.